A selection of T cell receptor beta chains follows, all from one sample in a study of identical twins. TCRdb called the 5' RACE reads again in MiXCR, with one record for every CDR3 protein. This sample has under 450,000 distinct CDR3 sequences, with under 20% found just once. Sequenced material: naive T cells sorted from blood. The receptor set was obtained from a man aged 45-60 years in good health. The CDR3 runs from the conserved cysteine through the conserved F or W. D genes are given only for firm matches. The listing skips clone size in some rows; elsewhere it reads once, few, many or a size class.

v_call	d_call	j_call	clone_size	cdr3_aa	cdr3_nt
TRBV6-5	-	TRBJ2-7	few	CASSYYGGSYEQYF	TGTGCCAGCAGTTACTATGGCGGCTCCTACGAGCAGTACTTC
TRBV27	TRBD1	TRBJ2-1	-	CASRAGTVDYNEQFF	TGTGCCAGCAGAGCCGGGACAGTCGACTACAATGAGCAGTTCTTC
TRBV12-3/TRBV12-4	-	TRBJ1-6	many	CASSLEYNSPLHF	TGTGCCAGCAGTTTAGAGTATAATTCACCCCTCCACTTT
TRBV29-1	TRBD1	TRBJ2-5	few	CSVELPSGTGVETQYF	TGCAGCGTTGAATTGCCCTCCGGGACAGGGGTAGAGACCCAGTACTTC
TRBV5-1	-	TRBJ2-5	few	CASSPGSSGWEETQYF	TGCGCCAGCAGCCCTGGGTCTTCCGGTTGGGAAGAGACCCAGTACTTC
TRBV4-1	-	TRBJ2-3	many	CASSLGVGFDTQYF	TGCGCCAGCAGCCTAGGGGTAGGCTTCGATACGCAGTATTTT
TRBV12-3/TRBV12-4	-	TRBJ2-5	-	CASSPDYHQETQYF	TGTGCCAGCAGTCCTGACTATCACCAAGAGACCCAGTACTTC
TRBV6-1	-	TRBJ1-2	-	CASSALPVGYTF	TGTGCCAGCAGTGCCCTCCCCGTGGGCTACACCTTC
TRBV5-1	TRBD2	TRBJ2-5	many	CASSSGTSGNRETQYF	TGCGCCAGCAGCTCTGGGACTAGCGGGAATAGGGAGACCCAGTACTTC
TRBV12-3/TRBV12-4	-	TRBJ1-1	-	CASSFAHDLNTEAFF	TGTGCCAGCAGTTTCGCCCACGACCTGAACACTGAAGCTTTCTTT
TRBV6-2/TRBV6-3	-	TRBJ2-7	-	CASTPVGGTYEQYF	TGTGCCAGCACCCCTGTGGGCGGGACCTACGAGCAGTACTTC
TRBV20-1	TRBD2	TRBJ2-1	-	CSASASGTRNEQFF	TGCAGTGCTAGTGCATCCGGGACTAGGAATGAGCAGTTCTTC
TRBV7-3	TRBD2	TRBJ2-7	few	CASSLTGPGGPYEQYF	TGTGCCAGCAGCTTAACCGGGCCGGGAGGCCCCTACGAGCAGTACTTC
TRBV28	-	TRBJ1-6	many	CASSLLGQSNSPLHF	TGTGCCAGCAGTTTATTAGGGCAGAGCAATTCACCCCTCCACTTT
TRBV11-2	TRBD2	TRBJ2-1	-	CASSSAASGRAFVWNEQFF	TGTGCCAGCAGCTCCGCGGCTAGCGGGAGGGCCTTTGTCTGGAATGAGCAGTTCTTC
TRBV13	TRBD2	TRBJ2-7	few	CASSGRTSGSGEQYF	TGTGCCAGCAGTGGAAGGACTAGCGGGAGTGGTGAGCAGTACTTC
TRBV10-3	TRBD1	TRBJ1-1	few	CAITQTGGAAEAFF	TGTGCCATCACCCAGACAGGGGGCGCCGCTGAAGCTTTCTTT
TRBV12-3/TRBV12-4	-	TRBJ2-1	many	CASSLGQGLYNEQFF	TGTGCCAGCAGTTTAGGTCAGGGGCTATACAATGAGCAGTTCTTC
TRBV5-8	-	TRBJ2-1	-	CASKTTTYNEQFF	TGTGCCAGCAAGACAACCACCTACAATGAGCAGTTCTTC
TRBV7-9	-	TRBJ1-1	many	CASSVDIWGEAFF	TGTGCCAGCAGCGTCGACATCTGGGGTGAAGCTTTCTTT
TRBV7-9	TRBD1	TRBJ2-7	-	CASSPRGPGSYEQYF	TGTGCCAGCAGCCCCAGGGGGCCGGGCTCCTACGAGCAGTACTTC
TRBV5-1	TRBD1	TRBJ2-2	-	CASSFDPGQAGELFF	TGCGCCAGCAGCTTTGATCCGGGACAGGCCGGGGAGCTGTTTTTT
TRBV4-1	TRBD1	TRBJ2-7	few	CASSQAAGQGAFEQYF	TGCGCCAGCAGCCAAGCGGCGGGACAGGGGGCGTTCGAGCAGTACTTC
TRBV25-1	-	TRBJ2-7	many	CASSEGGGQSYEQYF	TGTGCCAGCAGTGAAGGTGGAGGACAGTCCTACGAGCAGTACTTC
TRBV5-5	-	TRBJ2-2	-	CASSLGLGTGELFF	TGTGCCAGCAGCTTGGGACTAGGTACCGGGGAGCTGTTTTTT
TRBV20-1	-	TRBJ2-3	-	CSATRGGFTTYTDTQYF	TGCAGTGCTACCCGTGGCGGGTTTACCACGTACACAGATACGCAGTATTTT
TRBV12-3/TRBV12-4	TRBD2	TRBJ2-7	many	CASSESGRSGEQYF	TGTGCCAGCAGTGAAAGCGGGAGGTCGGGCGAGCAGTACTTC
TRBV20-1	TRBD2	TRBJ2-2	once	CSAIGTTTSANTGELFF	TGCAGTGCCATAGGGACTACTACTAGCGCGAACACCGGGGAGCTGTTTTTT
TRBV5-1	-	TRBJ2-3	few	CASSDSVGTDTQYF	TGCGCCAGCAGCGACAGCGTCGGCACAGATACGCAGTATTTT
TRBV5-4	-	TRBJ2-7	-	CASSLSGRHYEQYF	TGTGCCAGCAGCTTGTCCGGCAGACATTACGAGCAGTACTTC
TRBV6-1	-	TRBJ2-5	-	CASTPPGSGFGETQYF	TGTGCCAGCACCCCACCTGGGAGCGGGTTTGGAGAGACCCAGTACTTC
TRBV6-2/TRBV6-3	-	TRBJ1-5	-	CASSFGIGNQPQHF	TGTGCCAGCAGTTTCGGGATCGGCAATCAGCCCCAGCATTTT
TRBV20-1	TRBD1	TRBJ2-7	many	CSARRSDRASYEQYF	TGCAGTGCTAGACGGAGCGACAGGGCGTCCTACGAGCAGTACTTC
TRBV19	-	TRBJ1-1	many	CASTRELNTEAFF	TGTGCCAGTACCCGTGAGCTGAACACTGAAGCTTTCTTT
TRBV20-1	TRBD2	TRBJ2-1	few	CSARDRTSGGVEQFF	TGCAGTGCTAGAGATCGGACTAGCGGGGGGGTCGAGCAGTTCTTC
TRBV20-1	-	TRBJ2-1	few	CSARDRRRGHYNEQFF	TGCAGTGCTAGAGATAGAAGGCGGGGGCACTACAATGAGCAGTTCTTC
TRBV6-5	-	TRBJ1-2	-	CASSYWEGRRDGYTF	TGTGCCAGCAGTTACTGGGAAGGGAGGAGGGATGGCTACACCTTC
TRBV4-3	-	TRBJ1-5	few	CASSQDQGKPQHF	TGCGCCAGCAGCCAAGATCAGGGGAAGCCCCAGCATTTT
TRBV7-2	TRBD2	TRBJ2-1	many	CASSFSGRAYNEQFF	TGTGCCAGCAGCTTCAGCGGGAGGGCCTACAATGAGCAGTTCTTC
TRBV27	-	TRBJ2-1	many	CASSPPFGSDNEQFF	TGTGCCAGCAGTCCCCCGTTTGGTTCGGACAATGAGCAGTTCTTC
TRBV27	TRBD2	TRBJ2-1	many	CASSTGTSGFRSSYNEQFF	TGTGCCAGCAGCACCGGGACTAGCGGATTCAGAAGCTCCTACAATGAGCAGTTCTTC
TRBV3-1	TRBD2	TRBJ2-7	-	CASSQIAGNYEQYF	TGTGCCAGCAGCCAGATAGCGGGGAACTACGAGCAGTACTTC
TRBV7-2	-	TRBJ1-2	-	CASSLSDGSGGPDGYTF	TGTGCCAGCAGCTTATCCGACGGCAGCGGGGGGCCGGATGGCTACACCTTC
TRBV12-3/TRBV12-4	-	TRBJ1-1	-	CASVDRSNTEAFF	TGTGCCAGCGTCGACAGATCAAACACTGAAGCTTTCTTT
TRBV7-2	-	TRBJ2-5	-	CASSPIWGVETQYF	TGTGCCAGCAGCCCGATCTGGGGGGTTGAGACCCAGTACTTC
TRBV7-2	-	TRBJ2-5	few	CASSHRAGEETQYF	TGTGCCAGCAGCCACAGGGCCGGGGAAGAGACCCAGTACTTC
TRBV5-1	TRBD1	TRBJ2-2	many	CASSLPSGGYSNTGELFF	TGCGCCAGCAGCTTGCCCTCAGGGGGTTATTCGAACACCGGGGAGCTGTTTTTT
TRBV6-2/TRBV6-3	-	TRBJ2-7	many	CASWGGQTSYEQYF	TGTGCCAGCTGGGGCGGACAGACGTCCTACGAGCAGTACTTC
TRBV9	-	TRBJ2-1	many	CASGGQKSTNEQFF	TGTGCCAGCGGCGGACAGAAAAGTACCAATGAGCAGTTCTTC
TRBV5-5	-	TRBJ2-5	-	CASSLQVGETQYF	TGTGCCAGCAGCCTACAGGTTGGAGAGACCCAGTACTTC
TRBV6-5	-	TRBJ2-3	many	CASSYPKNRGGGNKEYF	TGTGCCAGCAGTTACCCTAAAAACAGGGGAGGAGGAAATAAAGAGTATTTT
TRBV12-3/TRBV12-4	TRBD1	TRBJ2-7	many	CASNPGQSFYEQYF	TGTGCCAGTAATCCGGGACAGTCCTTCTACGAGCAGTACTTC
TRBV20-1	-	TRBJ1-5	many	CSASRADQPQHF	TGCAGTGCTAGTAGGGCAGATCAGCCCCAGCATTTT
TRBV12-3/TRBV12-4	-	TRBJ1-2	many	CASSLWGRQAVHGYTF	TGTGCCAGCAGTTTATGGGGGCGACAGGCTGTTCATGGCTACACCTTC
TRBV5-1	TRBD1	TRBJ2-3	-	CASRGTASTDTQYF	TGCGCCAGCAGAGGGACAGCTAGCACAGATACGCAGTATTTT